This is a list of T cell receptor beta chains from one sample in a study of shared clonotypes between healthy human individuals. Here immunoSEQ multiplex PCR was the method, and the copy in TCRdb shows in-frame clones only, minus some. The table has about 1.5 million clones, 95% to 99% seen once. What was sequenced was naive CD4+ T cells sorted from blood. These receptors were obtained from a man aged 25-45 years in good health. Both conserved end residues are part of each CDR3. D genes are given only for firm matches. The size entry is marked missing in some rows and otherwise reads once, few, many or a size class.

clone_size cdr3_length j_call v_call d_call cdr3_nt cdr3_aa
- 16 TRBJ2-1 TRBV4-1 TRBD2 TGCGCCAGCAGACCTACTAGCGGGAGGGATTACAATGAGCAGTTCTTC CASRPTSGRDYNEQFF
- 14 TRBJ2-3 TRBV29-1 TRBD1 TGCAGCGTAAGAGGGGGCGTAAGCACAGATACGCAGTATTTT CSVRGGVSTDTQYF
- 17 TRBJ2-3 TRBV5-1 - TGCGCCAGCAGCGCCAACCCCGGGACTCCCCTCACAGATACGCAGTATTTT CASSANPGTPLTDTQYF
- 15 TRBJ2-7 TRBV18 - TGTGCCAGCTCACCTTATAAAGATCGGGGCTACGAGCAGTACTTC CASSPYKDRGYEQYF
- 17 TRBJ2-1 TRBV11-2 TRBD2 TGTGCCAGCAGCTTAGGGGTGCTAGCGGGACCTTACAATGAGCAGTTCTTC CASSLGVLAGPYNEQFF
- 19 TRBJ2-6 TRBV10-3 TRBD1 TGTGCCATCAGTGAGCCCCAGGGACAGGAAAGCTCTGGGGCCAACGTCCTGACTTTC CAISEPQGQESSGANVLTF
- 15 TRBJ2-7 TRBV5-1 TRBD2 TGCGCCAGCAGCTTCCAGCGGGGCTTCTCCTACGAGCAGTACTTC CASSFQRGFSYEQYF
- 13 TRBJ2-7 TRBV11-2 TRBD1 TGTGCCAGCAGCGCGGGACAGGGGTACGAGCAGTACTTC CASSAGQGYEQYF
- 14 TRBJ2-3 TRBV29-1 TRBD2 TGCAGCGTACAGGAGCGGGAGTGGACAGATACGCAGTATTTT CSVQEREWTDTQYF
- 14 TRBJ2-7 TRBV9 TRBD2 TGTGCCAGCAGCCCCAGCGGGAGGGCCCACGAGCAGTACTTC CASSPSGRAHEQYF
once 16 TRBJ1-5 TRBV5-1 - TGCGCCAGCAGCCCGGGGGGGATTAATAGCAATCAGCCCCAGCATTTT CASSPGGINSNQPQHF
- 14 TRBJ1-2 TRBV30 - TGTGCCTGGAGTGTACGTCGGCAGGGGCATGGCTACACCTTC CAWSVRRQGHGYTF
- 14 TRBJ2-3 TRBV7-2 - TGTGCCAGCAGCTCCCGAAGCGGCACAGATACGCAGTATTTT CASSSRSGTDTQYF
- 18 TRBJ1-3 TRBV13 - TGTGCCAGCAGCTTATGGGACCCAATAAATTGGGGTGGAAACACCATATATTTT CASSLWDPINWGGNTIYF
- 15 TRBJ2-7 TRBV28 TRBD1 TGTGCCAGCAGCCCATCGGGACAGGGGGCCTACGAGCAGTACTTC CASSPSGQGAYEQYF
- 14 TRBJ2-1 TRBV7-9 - TGTGCCAGCAGCTTGGCCTCACGGGATAATGAGCAGTTCTTC CASSLASRDNEQFF
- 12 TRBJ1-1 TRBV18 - TGTGCCAGCTCGACGGGGCCCGACGAAGCTTTCTTT CASSTGPDEAFF
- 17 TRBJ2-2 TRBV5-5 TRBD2 TGTGCCAGCAGCAGACGCCCCGGACTAGAGCAGGCCGGGGAGCTGTTTTTT CASSRRPGLEQAGELFF
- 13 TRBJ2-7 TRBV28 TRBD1 TGTGCCACCCAGGACAGGCGGCTAAGAGAGCAGTACTTC CATQDRRLREQYF
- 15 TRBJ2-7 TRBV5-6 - TGTGCCAGCAGCTGGGAGGTACACAAGCCCTACGAGCAGTACTTC CASSWEVHKPYEQYF
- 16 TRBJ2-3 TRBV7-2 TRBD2 TGTGCCAGCAGCCCGGGACTAGCGGGAGGCGCAGATACGCAGTATTTT CASSPGLAGGADTQYF
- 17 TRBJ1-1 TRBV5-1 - TGCGCCAGCAGCTTGGGGCAGGGGACGAAGATTTACACTGAAGCTTTCTTT CASSLGQGTKIYTEAFF
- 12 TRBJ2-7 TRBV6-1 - TGTGCCAGCGGGTCCAGAATATACGAGCAGTACTTC CASGSRIYEQYF
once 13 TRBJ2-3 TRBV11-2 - TGTGCCAGCGTCTCCCGGTTGGCAGATACGCAGTATTTT CASVSRLADTQYF